Following are 28 T cell receptor beta chains from one sample sequenced in a study of cytomegalovirus exposure and HLA in healthy donors. Only in-frame clones appear in the TCRdb table, and some are missing; sequencing was by immunoSEQ multiplex PCR. The sample records approximately 260,000 clones, 65% to 90% being singletons. Sample: PBMCs. The receptors stem from a woman aged 18 to 35 in good health and CMV-seronegative.

As regards this clone: The junction departs from germline at one end; a sequencing error may be responsible. The chain links TRBV25-1 to TRBJ2-2, with a possible D match to TRBD2 (5 bases). Germline V gives CDR1 MGHDK, CDR2 SYGVNS. The CDR3 is made up of 13 amino acids. The CDR3 nucleotides read TGTGCCAGCAGTTTCTATGGCACCGGGGAGCCGTTTTTT. Translation: CASSFYGTGEPFF.

This clone was seen only a few times. The chain carries TRBV7-9 and TRBJ1-5; a weak D match, TRBD1 (6 bases). Trimming cost V 8 bases and J 5 bases, with 10 bases left between them. Germline V lookup: CDR1 SEHNR, CDR2 FQNEAQ (reference sequence). The CDR3 is made up of 12 amino acids. The CDR3, as DNA: TGTGCCAGCGGAAACAGGGATCAGCCCCAGCATTTT. It encodes CASGNRDQPQHF.

The chain joins TRBV7-2 to TRBJ1-1, with TRBD1 identical over 7 bases. Germline V CDR1 and CDR2: SGHTA, FQGNSA. This CDR3 spans 15 amino acids. The V and J ends lost 6 bases and 1 base, in that order; junction bases with no gene match: 8. The CDR3 sequence is CASSLPPGGNTEAFF. For the CDR3, the DNA is TGTGCCAGCAGTCTACCTCCAGGGGGGAACACTGAAGCTTTCTTT.

The V call is TRBV30, the J call TRBJ1-1; the match to TRBD1 covers 8 bases. The J segment lost 5 bases and the V segment lost 2 bases, leaving 7 bases of the junction unmatched. This CDR3 comprises 14 residues. The germline gives CDR1 GTSNPN, CDR2 SVGIG (reference sequence). DNA for the CDR3: TGTGCCTGGAGTATAGACAGGGGAGGGACTGAAGCTTTCTTT. Residues: CAWSIDRGGTEAFF.

The chain carries TRBV28 and TRBJ1-6; no reliable D call. The CDR3 totals 12 residues. CDR1 and CDR2 (germline): MDHEN, SYDVKM. V dropped 4 bases and J dropped 9 bases, with 7 bases sitting between them. The CDR3 loop is CASSWRVSPLHF. The DNA for the CDR3 is TGTGCCAGCAGTTGGAGGGTTTCACCCCTCCACTTT.

This rearrangement joins TRBV6-1 to TRBJ2-2; 13 bases match TRBD2. The CDR3 consists of 15 residues. CDR1 MNHNS and CDR2 SASEGT come from the germline V gene. V shed 7 bases and J 6 bases; nucleotides not matched to a gene: 5. The CDR3 DNA sequence: TGTGCCAGCACCGGACTAGCGGGAGCAGCCGGGGAGCTGTTTTTT. Its protein is CASTGLAGAAGELFF.

The J gene is TRBJ2-1, the V gene TRBV5-4, with D possibly TRBD2 on 6 matching bases. The germline V gene has CDR1 SGHNT and CDR2 YYREEE (reference sequence). Between the trimmed V and J ends, which lost 0 bases and 5 bases, there was a span of 12 bases. The CDR3 is made up of 15 amino acids. The CDR3 sequence: CASSLGVGRNNEQFF. The CDR3 DNA follows: TGTGCCAGCAGCTTGGGTGTCGGGAGAAACAATGAGCAGTTCTTC.

This clone has just a few counts. CDR3 region: CASSQTGGGYGYTF. CDR3 nucleotide sequence: TGTGCCAGCAGCCAAACAGGGGGCGGTTATGGCTACACCTTC. The chain recombines TRBV7-9 with TRBJ1-2, with 9 bases fitting TRBD1. The CDR3 is made up of 14 amino acids. J gave up 5 bases and V 5 bases, and 6 bases lay outside the gene matches. Per the germline V gene, CDR1 is SEHNR and CDR2 is FQNEAQ (reference sequence).

The chain combines TRBV6-1 with TRBJ2-1; 8 nucleotides align to TRBD2. V gave up 3 bases and J gave up 4 bases; unmatched junction bases: 2. The CDR3 is made up of 14 amino acids. Germline CDR1 reads MNHNS; CDR2 reads SASEGT. The CDR3 loop reads CASSEVAGYNEQFF. In nucleotides, the CDR3 is TGTGCCAGCAGTGAGGTAGCGGGATACAATGAGCAGTTCTTC.

The rearrangement uses TRBV27 and TRBJ2-7, with D maybe TRBD2 (6 bases). Looked up from germline, CDR1 is MNHEY and CDR2 is SMNVEV (reference sequence). Between the trimmed V and J ends, which lost 5 bases and 6 bases, there was a span of 17 bases. The CDR3 sequence is 14 residues long. The CDR3 here is CASSPGWRAPEQYF. For the CDR3, the DNA is TGTGCCAGCAGTCCGGGTTGGAGGGCGCCCGAGCAGTACTTC.

V usage is TRBV5-4 and J usage is TRBJ2-2, with 9 positions matching TRBD2. The V gene end was trimmed by 3 bases and the J gene end by 4 bases; junction bases not matched to a gene: 10. CDR1 and CDR2 from the germline V gene are SGHNT and YYREEE (reference sequence). The CDR3 is 17 residues long. The CDR3 here is CASSWVQASGITGELFF. The DNA of the CDR3 is TGTGCCAGCAGCTGGGTACAGGCTAGCGGGATCACCGGGGAGCTGTTTTTT.

This chain joins TRBV6-5 and TRBJ1-2; 8 bases line up with TRBD1. Trimming took 6 bases from V and 3 from J; bases not matched to a gene: 3. In germline, CDR1 is MNHEY, CDR2 SVGAGI. This CDR3 is built from 13 residues. CDR3 nucleotide sequence: TGTGCCAGCAGCCAGGACAGGGACTATGGCTACACCTTC. Its translation is CASSQDRDYGYTF.

This clone was seen a handful of times. V and J are TRBV28 and TRBJ1-5, with TRBD1 as a possible D gene (5 bases). The CDR3 is 14 amino acids. V lost 8 bases and J 6 bases, leaving 17 bases between the germline ends. CDR1 MDHEN and CDR2 SYDVKM come from the germline V gene. CDR3 amino acids: CASLDSEGTQPQHF. The CDR3 bases are TGTGCCAGCTTGGATTCGGAGGGGACTCAGCCCCAGCATTTT.

The chain carries TRBV2 and TRBJ2-2, with a possible D match to TRBD1 (6 bases). The ends were cut back, 6 bases at V and 2 bases at J, with 10 bases in the middle. Germline V gives CDR1 SNHLY, CDR2 FYNNEI. The CDR3 loop spans 14 amino acids. The CDR3 is CASRYRANTGELFF. Here the CDR3 DNA reads TGTGCCAGCAGATACAGGGCTAACACCGGGGAGCTGTTTTTT.

Details on this clone: Distinct nucleotide sequences in the sample also encode this CDR3. The rearrangement links TRBV5-1 to TRBJ2-1; 15 bases match TRBD2. Germline V CDR1 and CDR2: SGHRS, YFSETQ. CDR3 length equals 15 residues. V lost 4 bases, J lost 7 bases, and 3 bases stayed unmatched. The CDR3 protein is CASSPGLAGGNEQFF. CDR3 DNA: TGCGCCAGCAGCCCCGGACTAGCGGGAGGGAATGAGCAGTTCTTC.

In its sample, this clone was seen a few times. This chain joins TRBV28 and TRBJ1-6; the D gene is possibly TRBD1 (6 bases). The CDR3 spans 14 residues. CDR1 is MDHEN, CDR2 SYDVKM, per germline. The V and J ends lost 7 bases and 6 bases respectively, with 13 bases between them. The CDR3 is CASIPVDSNSPLHF. Here the CDR3 DNA reads TGTGCCAGCATCCCAGTGGACAGTAATTCACCCCTCCACTTT.

The chain combines TRBV9 with TRBJ1-5; a weak D match, TRBD1 (6 bases). Germline V gives CDR1 SGDLS, CDR2 YYNGEE. The CDR3 has 17 amino acids. V lost 5 bases to trimming and J lost 3 bases, with 21 bases between them. Written as DNA, the CDR3 is TGTGCCAGCAGTCCCGGCCGTGGGGGCGGCTACAATCAGCCCCAGCATTTT. This gives the protein CASSPGRGGGYNQPQHF.

The rearrangement joins TRBV29-1 to TRBJ1-5; D possibly corresponds to TRBD1 (6 bases). Deletions cut 6 bases from V and 2 bases from J, with 11 bases between. The germline V gene has CDR1 SQVTM and CDR2 ANQGSEA. The CDR3 extends over 13 amino acids. The CDR3 coding sequence is TGCAGCGTGATGACAGGTGGCAATCAGCCCCAGCATTTT. Amino acids: CSVMTGGNQPQHF.

The genes are TRBV11-3 and TRBJ2-2; TRBD1 is a possible D gene (5 bases). Germline CDR1 SGHNT, CDR2 YENEEA. V dropped 5 bases and J dropped 5 bases, with 12 bases sitting between them. The CDR3 consists of 14 residues. CDR3 DNA: TGTGCCAGCAGCCCGCGACAGTTAACCGGGGAGCTGTTTTTT. It encodes CASSPRQLTGELFF.

The chain recombines TRBV2 with TRBJ2-7, with 11 positions matching TRBD2. Germline CDR1 and CDR2: SNHLY and FYNNEI. V trimming: 6 bases; J trimming: 2 bases; junction bases outside the gene matches: 12. The CDR3 is made up of 17 amino acids. The CDR3 spells CASSADGLAGLTYEQYF. In DNA, the CDR3 is TGTGCCAGCAGCGCCGACGGACTAGCGGGCCTGACCTACGAGCAGTACTTC. The variable domain in full, completed from reference TRBV2 and TRBJ2-7, reads EPEVTQTPSHQVTQMGQEVILRCVPISNHLYFYWYRQILGQKVEFLVSFYNNEISEKSEIFDDQFSVERPDGSNFTLKIRSTKLEDSAMYFCASSADGLAGLTYEQYFGPGTRLTVT.

Here the CDR3 DNA reads TGTGCCAGCTCACCACCGGACAGTACCCAGCAGTACTTC. Translating gives CASSPPDSTQQYF. This chain joins TRBV18 and TRBJ2-7; D is possibly TRBD1 (6 bases). From germline, CDR1 is KGHSH and CDR2 LQKENI. The length of the CDR3 is 13 residues. With 0 bases removed from V and 8 bases from J, the gap between germline ends came to 11 bases.

The chain links TRBV7-9 to TRBJ1-5, with a tentative D call TRBD1 (6 bases). This CDR3 is built from 15 residues. CDR1 is SEHNR, CDR2 FQNEAQ, per germline (reference sequence). V was pared by 1 base and J by 2 bases, with 9 bases between. CDR3 DNA sequence: TGTGCCAGCAGCTTAGAAGGGGGGGGCAATCAGCCCCAGCATTTT. It translates to CASSLEGGGNQPQHF.

The chain recombines TRBV5-1 with TRBJ2-2, with no clear D. V lost 4 bases, J lost 6 bases, and 13 bases lay in between. This CDR3 contains 14 residues. CDR1 and CDR2 from the germline V gene are SGHRS and YFSETQ. CDR3 nucleotides: TGCGCCAGCAGCCCTGAGATGGAGTCCGGGGAGCTGTTTTTT. Amino acid sequence: CASSPEMESGELFF.

The chain has TRBV11-3 and TRBJ2-5, with 10 positions matching TRBD2. CDR3 length: 15 residues. V lost 5 bases and J lost 1; bases outside the gene matches: 4. CDR1 is SGHNT, CDR2 YENEEA, per germline. The CDR3 loop is CASSAGLAVQETQYF. CDR3 coding DNA: TGTGCCAGCAGCGCTGGACTAGCGGTCCAAGAGACCCAGTACTTC. Looking up the rest from reference TRBV11-3 and TRBJ2-5 gives the full variable domain: EAGVVQSPRYKIIEKKQPVAFWCNPISGHNTLYWYLQNLGQGPELLIRYENEEAVDDSQLPKDRFSAERLKGVDSTLKIQPAELGDSAVYLCASSAGLAVQETQYFGPGTRLLVL.

The chain employs TRBV6-5 and TRBJ1-4, with TRBD1 matching over 11 bases. The germline gives CDR1 MNHEY, CDR2 SVGAGI. The CDR3 loop spans 14 amino acids. The trim removed 7 bases at V and 7 bases at J, leaving 5 bases unmatched. The CDR3 DNA sequence: TGTGCCAGCAAAGGACAGGGGGCGGGTGAAAAACTGTTTTTT. This codes for CASKGQGAGEKLFF.

The V call is TRBV6-5, the J call TRBJ1-5; D is unclear. This CDR3 is built from 13 residues. CDR1 is MNHEY and CDR2 is SVGAGI in the germline V gene. Trimming removed 4 bases at V and 0 bases at J, with 4 bases between. The CDR3 protein is CASSFYSNQPQHF. The CDR3 DNA sequence: TGTGCCAGCAGTTTCTATAGCAATCAGCCCCAGCATTTT.

The gene calls are TRBV28 and TRBJ2-7; a weak D match, TRBD1 (6 bases). The CDR3 totals 16 residues. The V end was cut by 3 bases, the J end by 5 bases, with 20 bases between. Germline lookup yields CDR1 MDHEN and CDR2 SYDVKM. Written as DNA, the CDR3 is TGTGCCAGCAGTTTCCAACTGGACAGCCCCGACCACGAGCAGTACTTC. As protein: CASSFQLDSPDHEQYF. The complete variable domain, with remaining parts taken from reference TRBV28 and TRBJ2-7, reads DVKVTQSSRYLVKRTGEKVFLECVQDMDHENMFWYRQDPGLGLRLIYFSYDVKMKEKGDIPEGYSVSREKKERFSLILESASTNQTSMYLCASSFQLDSPDHEQYFGPGTRLTVT.

The V gene is TRBV19, the J gene TRBJ1-5; 7 bases map to TRBD1. The trim removed 3 bases at V and 6 bases at J, leaving 5 bases unmatched. This CDR3 is built from 14 residues. The germline V gene has CDR1 LNHDA and CDR2 SQIVND (reference sequence). The chain's CDR3 is CASSIPTGTQPQHF. The CDR3 coding sequence is TGTGCCAGTAGTATTCCGACAGGGACTCAGCCCCAGCATTTT.